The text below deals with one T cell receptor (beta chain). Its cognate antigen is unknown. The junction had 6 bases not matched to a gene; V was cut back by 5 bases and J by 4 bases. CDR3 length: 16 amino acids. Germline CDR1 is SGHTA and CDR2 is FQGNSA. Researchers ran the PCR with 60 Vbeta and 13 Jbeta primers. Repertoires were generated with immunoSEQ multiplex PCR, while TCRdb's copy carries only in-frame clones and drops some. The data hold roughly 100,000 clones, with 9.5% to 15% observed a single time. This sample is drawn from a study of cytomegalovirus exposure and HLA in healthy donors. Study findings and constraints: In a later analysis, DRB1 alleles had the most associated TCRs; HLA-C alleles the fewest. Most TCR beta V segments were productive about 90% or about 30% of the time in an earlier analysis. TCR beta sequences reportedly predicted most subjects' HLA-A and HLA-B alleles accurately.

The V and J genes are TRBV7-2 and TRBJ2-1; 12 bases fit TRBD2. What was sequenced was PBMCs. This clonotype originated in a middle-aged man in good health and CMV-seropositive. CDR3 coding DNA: TGTGCCAGCAGCACCAGACTAGCGGGAGTGTACAATGAGCAGTTCTTC. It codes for CASSTRLAGVYNEQFF.